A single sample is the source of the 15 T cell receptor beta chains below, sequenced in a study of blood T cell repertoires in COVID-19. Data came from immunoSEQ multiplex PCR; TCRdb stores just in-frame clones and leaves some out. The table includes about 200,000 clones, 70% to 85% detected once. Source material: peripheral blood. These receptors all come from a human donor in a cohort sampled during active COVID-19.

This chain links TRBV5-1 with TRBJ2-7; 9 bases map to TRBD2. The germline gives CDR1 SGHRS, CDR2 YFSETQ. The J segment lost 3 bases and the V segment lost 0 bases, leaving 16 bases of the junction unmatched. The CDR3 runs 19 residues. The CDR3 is CASSLGASVSGRPVYEQYF. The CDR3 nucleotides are TGCGCCAGCAGCTTGGGGGCATCCGTCAGCGGGAGGCCTGTCTACGAGCAGTACTTC. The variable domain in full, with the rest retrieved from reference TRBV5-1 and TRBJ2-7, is KAGVTQTPRYLIKTRGQQVTLSCSPISGHRSVSWYQQTPGQGLQFLFEYFSETQRNKGNFPGRFSGRQFSNSRSEMNVSTLELGDSALYLCASSLGASVSGRPVYEQYFGPGTRLTVT.

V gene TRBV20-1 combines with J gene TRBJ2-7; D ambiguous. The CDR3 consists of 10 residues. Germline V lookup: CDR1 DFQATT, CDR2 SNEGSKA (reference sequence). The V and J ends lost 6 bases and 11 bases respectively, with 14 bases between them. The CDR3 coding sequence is TGCAGTGCATCCCTGGAGTATGAGTACTTC. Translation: CSASLEYEYF.

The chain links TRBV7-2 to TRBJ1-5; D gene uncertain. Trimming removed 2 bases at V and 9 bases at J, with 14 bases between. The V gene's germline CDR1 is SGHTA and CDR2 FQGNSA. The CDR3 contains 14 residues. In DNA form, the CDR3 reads TGTGCCAGCAGCTTAAAAGCCAGATCGGGGCCCCAGCATTTT. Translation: CASSLKARSGPQHF.

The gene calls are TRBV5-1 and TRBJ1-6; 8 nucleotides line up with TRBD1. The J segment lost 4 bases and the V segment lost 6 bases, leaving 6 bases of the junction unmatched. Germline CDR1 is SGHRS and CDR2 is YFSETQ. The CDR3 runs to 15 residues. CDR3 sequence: CASTTRDRYNSPLHF. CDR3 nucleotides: TGCGCCAGCACTACGCGGGACAGGTATAATTCACCCCTCCACTTT.

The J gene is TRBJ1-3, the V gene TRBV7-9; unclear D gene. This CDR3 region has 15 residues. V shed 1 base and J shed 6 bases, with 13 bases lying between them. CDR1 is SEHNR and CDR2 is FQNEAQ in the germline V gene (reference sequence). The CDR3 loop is CASSLGMGPANTIYF. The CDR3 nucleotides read TGTGCCAGCAGCTTAGGGATGGGCCCTGCAAACACCATATATTTT.

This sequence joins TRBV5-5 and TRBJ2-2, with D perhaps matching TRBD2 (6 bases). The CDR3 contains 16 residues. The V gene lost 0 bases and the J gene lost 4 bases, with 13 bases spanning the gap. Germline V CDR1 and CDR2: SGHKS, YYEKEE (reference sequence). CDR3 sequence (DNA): TGTGCCAGCAGCTTGGTCGGGGGAGGAGTCACCGGGGAGCTGTTTTTT. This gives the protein CASSLVGGGVTGELFF.

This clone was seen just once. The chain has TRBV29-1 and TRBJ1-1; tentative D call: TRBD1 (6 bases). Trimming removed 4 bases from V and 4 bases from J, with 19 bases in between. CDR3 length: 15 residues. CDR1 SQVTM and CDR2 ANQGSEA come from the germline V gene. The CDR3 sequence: CSVVSVQGRGTEAFF. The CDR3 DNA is TGCAGCGTTGTTTCGGTACAGGGCCGGGGCACTGAAGCTTTCTTT.

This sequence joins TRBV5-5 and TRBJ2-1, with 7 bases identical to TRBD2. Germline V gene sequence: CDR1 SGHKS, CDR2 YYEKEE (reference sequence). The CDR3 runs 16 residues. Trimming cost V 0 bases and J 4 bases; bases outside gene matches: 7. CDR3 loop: CASSLESSGSYNEQFF. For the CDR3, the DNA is TGTGCCAGCAGCTTGGAGTCTAGCGGATCTTACAATGAGCAGTTCTTC. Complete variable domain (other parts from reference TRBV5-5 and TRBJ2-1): DAGVTQSPTHLIKTRGQQVTLRCSPISGHKSVSWYQQVLGQGPQFIFQYYEKEERGRGNFPDRFSARQFPNYSSELNVNALLLGDSALYLCASSLESSGSYNEQFFGPGTRLTVL.

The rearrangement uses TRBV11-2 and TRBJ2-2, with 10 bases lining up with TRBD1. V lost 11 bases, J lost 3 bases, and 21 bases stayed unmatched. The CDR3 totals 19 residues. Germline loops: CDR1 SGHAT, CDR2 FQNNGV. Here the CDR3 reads CACRTGTGVGEYDTGELFF. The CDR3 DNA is TGTGCCTGTCGGACCGGGACAGGGGTTGGGGAGTACGACACCGGGGAGCTGTTTTTT.

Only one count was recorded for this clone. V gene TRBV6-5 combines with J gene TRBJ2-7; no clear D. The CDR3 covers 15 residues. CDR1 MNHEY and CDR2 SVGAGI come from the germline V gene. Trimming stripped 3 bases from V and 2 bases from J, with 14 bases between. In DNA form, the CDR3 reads TGTGCCAGCAGTTATAAAGCGTACACTGCCTACGAGCAGTACTTC. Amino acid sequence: CASSYKAYTAYEQYF.

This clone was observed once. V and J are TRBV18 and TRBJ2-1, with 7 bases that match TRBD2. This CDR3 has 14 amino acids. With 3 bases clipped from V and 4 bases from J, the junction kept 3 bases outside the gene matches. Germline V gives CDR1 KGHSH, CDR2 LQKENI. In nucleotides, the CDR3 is TGTGCCAGCTCACCTAGCGGGTTGTACAATGAGCAGTTCTTC. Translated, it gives CASSPSGLYNEQFF.

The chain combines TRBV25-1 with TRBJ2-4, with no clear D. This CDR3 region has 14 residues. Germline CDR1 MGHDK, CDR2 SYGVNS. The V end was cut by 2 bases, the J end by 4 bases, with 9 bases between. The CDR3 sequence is CASSEAEQKNIQYF. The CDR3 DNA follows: TGTGCCAGCAGTGAAGCTGAACAGAAAAACATTCAGTACTTC.

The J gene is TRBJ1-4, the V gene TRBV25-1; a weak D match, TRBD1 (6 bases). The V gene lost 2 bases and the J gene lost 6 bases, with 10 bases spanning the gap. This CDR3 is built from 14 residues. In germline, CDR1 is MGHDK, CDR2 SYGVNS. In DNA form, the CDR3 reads TGTGCCAGCAGTGAACTCGGGACACATGAAAAACTGTTTTTT. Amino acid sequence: CASSELGTHEKLFF.

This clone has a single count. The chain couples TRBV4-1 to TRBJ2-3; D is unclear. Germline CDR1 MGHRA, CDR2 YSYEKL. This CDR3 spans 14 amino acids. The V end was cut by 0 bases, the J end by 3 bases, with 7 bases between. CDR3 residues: CASSQDFLTDTQYF. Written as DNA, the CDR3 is TGCGCCAGCAGCCAAGATTTTTTAACAGATACGCAGTATTTT.

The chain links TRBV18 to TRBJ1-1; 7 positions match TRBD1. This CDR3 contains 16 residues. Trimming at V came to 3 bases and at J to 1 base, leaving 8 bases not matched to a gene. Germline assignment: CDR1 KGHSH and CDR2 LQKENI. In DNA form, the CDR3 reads TGTGCCAGCTCACCGAAACAGGGGAGGACGAACACTGAAGCTTTCTTT. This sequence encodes CASSPKQGRTNTEAFF.